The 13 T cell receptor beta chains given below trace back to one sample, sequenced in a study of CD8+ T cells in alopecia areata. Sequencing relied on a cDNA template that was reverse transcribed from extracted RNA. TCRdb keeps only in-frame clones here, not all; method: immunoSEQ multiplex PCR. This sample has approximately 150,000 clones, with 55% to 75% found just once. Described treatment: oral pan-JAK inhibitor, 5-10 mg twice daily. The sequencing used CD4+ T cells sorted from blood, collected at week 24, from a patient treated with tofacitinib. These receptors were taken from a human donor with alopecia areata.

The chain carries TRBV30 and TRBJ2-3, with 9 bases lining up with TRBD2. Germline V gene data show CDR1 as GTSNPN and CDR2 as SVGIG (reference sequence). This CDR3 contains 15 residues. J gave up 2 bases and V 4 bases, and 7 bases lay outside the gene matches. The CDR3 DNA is TGTGCCTGGAATACGGCGGGGGGGGACACAGATACGCAGTATTTT. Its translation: CAWNTAGGDTDTQYF. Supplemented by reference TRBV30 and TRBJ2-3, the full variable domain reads SQTIHQWPATLVQPVGSPLSLECTVEGTSNPNLYWYRQAAGRGLQLLFYSVGIGQISSEVPQNLSASRPQDRQFILSSKKLLLSDSGFYLCAWNTAGGDTDTQYFGPGTRLTVL.

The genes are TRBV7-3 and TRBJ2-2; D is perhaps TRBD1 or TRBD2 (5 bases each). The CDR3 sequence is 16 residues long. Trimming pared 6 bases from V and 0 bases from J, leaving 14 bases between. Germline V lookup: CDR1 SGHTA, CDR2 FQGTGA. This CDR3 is CASSSVGTSNTGELFF. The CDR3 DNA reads TGTGCCAGCAGTTCAGTTGGGACGTCGAACACCGGGGAGCTGTTTTTT.

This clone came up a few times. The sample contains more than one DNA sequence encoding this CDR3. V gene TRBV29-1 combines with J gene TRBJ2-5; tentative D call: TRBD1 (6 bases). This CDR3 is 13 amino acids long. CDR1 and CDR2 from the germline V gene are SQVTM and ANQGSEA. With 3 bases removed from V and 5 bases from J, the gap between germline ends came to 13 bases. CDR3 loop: CSVDRGVGETQYF. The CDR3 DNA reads TGCAGCGTTGACAGGGGAGTAGGGGAGACCCAGTACTTC.

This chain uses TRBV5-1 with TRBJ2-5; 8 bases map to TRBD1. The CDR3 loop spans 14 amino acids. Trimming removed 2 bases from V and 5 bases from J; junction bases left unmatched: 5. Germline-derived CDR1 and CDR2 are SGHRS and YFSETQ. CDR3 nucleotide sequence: TGCGCCAGCAGCTTCCAGGACAGGGTGGAGACCCAGTACTTC. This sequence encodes CASSFQDRVETQYF.

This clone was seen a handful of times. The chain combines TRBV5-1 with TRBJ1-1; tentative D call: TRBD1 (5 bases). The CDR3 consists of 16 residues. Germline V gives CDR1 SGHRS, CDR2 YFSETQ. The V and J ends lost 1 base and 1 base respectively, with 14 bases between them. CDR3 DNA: TGCGCCAGCAGCTTGTTGGCAGGGAGAGCGAACACTGAAGCTTTCTTT. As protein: CASSLLAGRANTEAFF.

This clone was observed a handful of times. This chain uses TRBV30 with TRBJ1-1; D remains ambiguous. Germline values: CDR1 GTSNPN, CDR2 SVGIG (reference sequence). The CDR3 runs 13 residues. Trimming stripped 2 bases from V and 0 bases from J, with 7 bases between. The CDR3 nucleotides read TGTGCCTGGAGTCCGACGGTGAACACTGAAGCTTTCTTT. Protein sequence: CAWSPTVNTEAFF.

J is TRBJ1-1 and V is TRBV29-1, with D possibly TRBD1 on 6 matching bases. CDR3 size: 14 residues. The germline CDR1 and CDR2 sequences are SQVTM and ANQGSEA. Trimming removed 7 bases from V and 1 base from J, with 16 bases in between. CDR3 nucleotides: TGCAGCGCCCAGGCGGGGGCGGGGAACACTGAAGCTTTCTTT. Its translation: CSAQAGAGNTEAFF.

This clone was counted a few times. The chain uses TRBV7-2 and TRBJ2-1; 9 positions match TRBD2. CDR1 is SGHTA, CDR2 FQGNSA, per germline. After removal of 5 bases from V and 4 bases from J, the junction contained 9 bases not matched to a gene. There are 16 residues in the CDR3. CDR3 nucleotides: TGTGCCAGCAGCAACTTAGCGGGGGCCCCATACAATGAGCAGTTCTTC. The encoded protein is CASSNLAGAPYNEQFF.

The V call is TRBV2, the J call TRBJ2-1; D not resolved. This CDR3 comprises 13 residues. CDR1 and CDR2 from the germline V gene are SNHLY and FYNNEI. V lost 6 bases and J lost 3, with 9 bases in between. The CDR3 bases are TGTGCCAGCAGGCCCTCGGGCTACAATGAGCAGTTCTTC. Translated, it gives CASRPSGYNEQFF.

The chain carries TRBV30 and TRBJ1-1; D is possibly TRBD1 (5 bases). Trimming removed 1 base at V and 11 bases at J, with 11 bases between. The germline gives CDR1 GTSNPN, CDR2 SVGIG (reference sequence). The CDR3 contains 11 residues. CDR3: CAWSGGAAAFF. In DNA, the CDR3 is TGTGCCTGGAGTGGGGGCGCGGCCGCTTTCTTT.

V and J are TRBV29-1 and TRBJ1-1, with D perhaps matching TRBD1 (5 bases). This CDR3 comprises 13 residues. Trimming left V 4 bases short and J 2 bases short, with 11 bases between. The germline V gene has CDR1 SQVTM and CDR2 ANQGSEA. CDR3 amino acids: CSVAGAINTEAFF. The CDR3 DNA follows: TGCAGCGTTGCTGGGGCGATAAACACTGAAGCTTTCTTT.

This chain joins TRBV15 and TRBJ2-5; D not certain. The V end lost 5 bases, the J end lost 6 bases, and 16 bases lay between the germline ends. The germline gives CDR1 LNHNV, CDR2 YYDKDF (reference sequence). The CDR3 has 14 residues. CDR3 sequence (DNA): TGTGCCACCAGCGCCCCGGTGGCAATACAGACCCAGTACTTC. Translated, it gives CATSAPVAIQTQYF.

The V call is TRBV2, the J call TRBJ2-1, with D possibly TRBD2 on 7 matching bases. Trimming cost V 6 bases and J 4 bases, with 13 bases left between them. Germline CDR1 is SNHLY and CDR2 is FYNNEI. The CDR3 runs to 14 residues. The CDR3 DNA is TGTGCCAGCAGGGGCGGGGGCCTTTACAATGAGCAGTTCTTC. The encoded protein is CASRGGGLYNEQFF.